Shown below are 21 T cell receptor beta chains from a single sample sequenced in a study of cytomegalovirus exposure and HLA in healthy donors. With 60 Vbeta and 13 Jbeta primers, the PCR was carried out. Here immunoSEQ multiplex PCR was the method, and the copy in TCRdb shows in-frame clones only, minus some. The table includes some 120,000 clones, roughly four fifths detected once. The sample comprised PBMCs. Every receptor here comes from a young man in good health and CMV-seronegative.

The chain carries TRBV7-9 and TRBJ1-2; maybe TRBD1 (6 bases). The length of the CDR3 is 13 residues. The V gene lost 6 bases and the J gene lost 8 bases, with 16 bases spanning the gap. The germline V gene encodes CDR1 SEHNR and CDR2 FQNEAQ (reference sequence). For the CDR3, the DNA is TGTGCCAGCAGAATCAGGGGCGGCTCGGGCTACACCTTC. Protein product: CASRIRGGSGYTF.

This sequence joins TRBV18 and TRBJ1-1; D is unclear. The CDR3 covers 13 residues. Germline V lookup: CDR1 KGHSH, CDR2 LQKENI. Trimming removed 1 base from V and 8 bases from J, with 11 bases in between. The CDR3 region has the DNA TGTGCCAGCTCACCACTGAGTAAGCTAGAAGCTTTCTTT. As protein: CASSPLSKLEAFF.

The CDR3 DNA is TGTGCCAGCAGCTTAATAGATGGCTACACCTTC. This sequence encodes CASSLIDGYTF. This chain joins TRBV7-9 and TRBJ1-2; D gene uncertain. The germline V gene has CDR1 SEHNR and CDR2 FQNEAQ (reference sequence). CDR3 size: 11 residues. V gave up 2 bases and J gave up 6 bases, with 4 bases separating them.

This clone was detected only a few times. The chain couples TRBV7-2 to TRBJ1-2; perhaps TRBD1 as D (5 bases). This CDR3 has 13 residues. CDR1 and CDR2 from the germline V gene are SGHTA and FQGNSA. With 3 bases removed from V and 8 bases from J, the gap between germline ends came to 13 bases. CDR3 DNA sequence: TGTGCCAGCAGCTTTAACAGGATAGGCGGCTACACCTTC. It yields the protein CASSFNRIGGYTF.

The V gene is TRBV18, the J gene TRBJ2-7; the D is unclear. Trimming cost V 6 bases and J 3 bases, with 9 bases left between them. CDR3 length: 12 amino acids. CDR1 is KGHSH and CDR2 is LQKENI in the germline V gene. This chain's CDR3 is CASSLTVYEQYF. For the CDR3, the DNA is TGTGCCAGCTCCCTCACAGTCTACGAGCAGTACTTC.

This chain uses TRBV6-6 with TRBJ1-5, with TRBD1 as a possible D gene (6 bases). Germline CDR1 MNHNY, CDR2 SVGAGI (reference sequence). V lost 5 bases and J lost 6, with 11 bases in between. The CDR3 runs to 13 residues. The CDR3 is CASSTTGSQPQHF. The CDR3 DNA reads as TGTGCCAGCAGTACAACAGGGAGTCAGCCCCAGCATTTT.

The gene calls are TRBV5-1 and TRBJ1-2; D not resolved. In germline, CDR1 is SGHRS, CDR2 YFSETQ. The CDR3 totals 18 residues. With 0 bases removed from V and 2 bases from J, the gap between germline ends came to 20 bases. The CDR3 protein is CASSLAPGLPSGNYGYTF. The CDR3 DNA reads TGCGCCAGCAGCTTGGCCCCGGGCCTACCCTCGGGGAACTATGGCTACACCTTC. The complete variable domain, with remaining parts taken from reference TRBV5-1 and TRBJ1-2, reads KAGVTQTPRYLIKTRGQQVTLSCSPISGHRSVSWYQQTPGQGLQFLFEYFSETQRNKGNFPGRFSGRQFSNSRSEMNVSTLELGDSALYLCASSLAPGLPSGNYGYTFGSGTRLTVV.

The chain carries TRBV28 and TRBJ2-5; D perhaps matches TRBD2 (5 bases). The V gene lost 11 bases and the J gene lost 0 bases, with 13 bases spanning the gap. Germline CDR1 is MDHEN and CDR2 is SYDVKM. The CDR3 extends over 13 amino acids. The CDR3 sequence: CACTTSNQETQYF. The CDR3 DNA is TGTGCCTGCACTACTAGTAACCAAGAGACCCAGTACTTC. Complete variable domain (other parts from reference TRBV28 and TRBJ2-5): DVKVTQSSRYLVKRTGEKVFLECVQDMDHENMFWYRQDPGLGLRLIYFSYDVKMKEKGDIPEGYSVSREKKERFSLILESASTNQTSMYLCACTTSNQETQYFGPGTRLLVL.

Remarks on this clone: The same CDR3 is also encoded by other DNA sequences in this sample. The V and J genes are TRBV2 and TRBJ2-7; possible D gene TRBD1, 6 bases. In germline, CDR1 is SNHLY, CDR2 FYNNEI. The CDR3 covers 14 residues. With 6 bases removed from V and 0 bases from J, the gap between germline ends came to 12 bases. Here the CDR3 reads CASSPDRSSYEQYF. CDR3 DNA sequence: TGTGCCAGCAGCCCCGACAGGAGCTCCTACGAGCAGTACTTC.

This clone has only a few counts. J is TRBJ1-1 and V is TRBV5-6, with D hard to call. This CDR3 has 13 residues. The germline V and J ends were trimmed by 4 bases and 1 base, with 8 bases remaining between them. Germline lookup yields CDR1 SGHDT and CDR2 YYEEEE. The CDR3 region is CASSLSWNTEAFF. Here the CDR3 DNA reads TGTGCCAGCAGCCTTTCTTGGAACACTGAAGCTTTCTTT.

In its sample, this clone ranks as medium-sized. The chain employs TRBV5-1 and TRBJ1-3; no reliable D call. Germline loops: CDR1 SGHRS, CDR2 YFSETQ. CDR3 length: 13 residues. Trimming stripped 4 bases from V and 0 bases from J, with 5 bases between. This CDR3 reads CASSASSGNTIYF. CDR3 sequence (DNA): TGCGCCAGCAGCGCGAGCTCTGGAAACACCATATATTTT.

This clone was seen a single time. J is TRBJ1-4 and V is TRBV5-4; tentative D call: TRBD1 (5 bases). The germline V gene encodes CDR1 SGHNT and CDR2 YYREEE (reference sequence). Between the trimmed V and J ends, which lost 0 bases and 5 bases, there was a span of 11 bases. This CDR3 is 15 amino acids long. This CDR3 reads CASSLGGGGNEKLFF. The CDR3, as DNA: TGTGCCAGCAGCTTGGGCGGGGGAGGAAATGAAAAACTGTTTTTT.

The chain carries TRBV11-2 and TRBJ2-3, with D unresolved. The V gene's germline CDR1 is SGHAT and CDR2 FQNNGV. CDR3 length: 11 residues. V was cut by 5 bases and J by 7 bases, with 7 bases left in between. In nucleotides, the CDR3 is TGTGCCAGCAGCCGATACAATACGCAGTATTTT. It translates to CASSRYNTQYF. The whole variable domain, remainder taken from reference TRBV11-2 and TRBJ2-3, is EAGVAQSPRYKIIEKRQSVAFWCNPISGHATLYWYQQILGQGPKLLIQFQNNGVVDDSQLPKDRFSAERLKGVDSTLKIQPAKLEDSAVYLCASSRYNTQYFGPGTRLTVL.

This clone was picked up a small number of times. A read error is the likely source, as a far larger clone sits one nucleotide away. Other DNA sequences of this sample code for an identical CDR3. The chain is built from TRBV6-4 and TRBJ2-3; 9 bases are a match to TRBD1. The CDR3 loop spans 15 amino acids. In germline, CDR1 is MRHNA, CDR2 SNTAGT. The V segment lost 1 base and the J segment 1 base; nucleotides outside the gene matches: 0. The CDR3 coding sequence is TGTGCCAGCAGTGACTGGACAGGGGGCACAGATACGCAGTATTTT. Translation: CASSDWTGGTDTQYF.

The chain combines TRBV7-6 with TRBJ2-1, with 8 bases identical to TRBD2. The germline CDR1 and CDR2 sequences are SGHVS and FNYEAQ. There are 16 residues in the CDR3. The V gene end was trimmed by 4 bases and the J gene end by 0 bases; junction bases not matched to a gene: 5. CDR3 region: CASSSIAGNSYNEQFF. The CDR3 region has the DNA TGTGCCAGCAGCTCTATAGCGGGAAACTCCTACAATGAGCAGTTCTTC. The full variable domain, in which reference TRBV7-6 and TRBJ2-1 provide the parts outside the CDR3, is GAGVSQSPRYKVTKRGQDVALRCDPISGHVSLYWYRQALGQGPEFLTYFNYEAQQDKSGLPNDRFSAERPEGSISTLTIQRTEQRDSAMYRCASSSIAGNSYNEQFFGPGTRLTVL.

The chain is built from TRBV29-1 and TRBJ2-7; D is unclear. V lost 4 bases, J lost 2 bases, and 6 bases lay in between. The CDR3 length is 11 residues. Germline values: CDR1 SQVTM, CDR2 ANQGSEA. The DNA of the CDR3 is TGCAGCGTTGGGGCCGCCTACGAGCAGTACTTC. Its protein product is CSVGAAYEQYF.

V gene TRBV5-8 combines with J gene TRBJ1-1; D remains unclear. CDR3 length equals 11 residues. Germline V gene data show CDR1 as SGHTS and CDR2 as YDEGEE. Trimming stripped 8 bases from V and 4 bases from J, with 9 bases between. Here the CDR3 DNA reads TGTGCCAGTAAAAGGAGCACTGAAGCTTTCTTT. It yields the protein CASKRSTEAFF.

The rearrangement links TRBV5-6 to TRBJ1-2, with 8 bases fitting TRBD1. V dropped 3 bases and J dropped 12; count of bases not matched to a gene: 4. The CDR3 loop spans 11 amino acids. Germline values: CDR1 SGHDT, CDR2 YYEEEE. The chain's CDR3 is CASSWGQADTF. Written as DNA, the CDR3 is TGTGCCAGCAGCTGGGGACAGGCCGACACCTTC.

The chain employs TRBV15 and TRBJ2-2; 9 positions match TRBD2. J gave up 1 base and V 6 bases, and 0 bases lay outside the gene matches. This CDR3 spans 14 amino acids. Germline V gene sequence: CDR1 LNHNV, CDR2 YYDKDF (reference sequence). This chain's CDR3 is CATSSGGNTGELFF. CDR3 DNA: TGTGCCACCAGTAGCGGGGGGAACACCGGGGAGCTGTTTTTT. Using reference TRBV15 and TRBJ2-2 for the parts outside the CDR3, the full variable domain is DAMVIQNPRYQVTQFGKPVTLSCSQTLNHNVMYWYQQKSSQAPKLLFHYYDKDFNNEADTPDNFQSRRPNTSFCFLDIRSPGLGDTAMYLCATSSGGNTGELFFGEGSRLTVL.

The chain carries TRBV30 and TRBJ1-4; no firm D call. Germline V gene lookup returns CDR1 GTSNPN and CDR2 SVGIG (reference sequence). The CDR3 is made up of 13 amino acids. V gave up 4 bases and J gave up 7 bases, with 13 bases separating them. The CDR3: CAWTRGGSEKLFF. As DNA, the CDR3 is TGTGCCTGGACCCGGGGAGGTAGTGAAAAACTGTTTTTT.

As to this clone: Different DNA sequences within this sample yield the same CDR3. The chain employs TRBV2 and TRBJ2-7; TRBD1 agrees at 8 bases. Germline loops: CDR1 SNHLY, CDR2 FYNNEI. The CDR3 is made up of 14 amino acids. With 10 bases clipped from V and 4 bases from J, the junction kept 12 bases outside the gene matches. CDR3 nucleotides: TGTGCCACACTACAGGGGGTTTTAGAGTACGAGCAGTACTTC. Its protein is CATLQGVLEYEQYF.